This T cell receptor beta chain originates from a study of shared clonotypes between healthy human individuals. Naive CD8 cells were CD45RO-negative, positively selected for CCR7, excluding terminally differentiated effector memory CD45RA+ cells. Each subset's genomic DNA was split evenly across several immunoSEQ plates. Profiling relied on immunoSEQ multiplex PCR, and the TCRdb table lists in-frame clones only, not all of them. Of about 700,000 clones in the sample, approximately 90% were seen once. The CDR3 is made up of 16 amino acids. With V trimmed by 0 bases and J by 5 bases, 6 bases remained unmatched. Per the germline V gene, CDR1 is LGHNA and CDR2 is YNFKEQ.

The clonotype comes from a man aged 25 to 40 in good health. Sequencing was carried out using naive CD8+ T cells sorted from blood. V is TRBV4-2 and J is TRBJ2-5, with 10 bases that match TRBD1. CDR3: CASSQDGTGVGETQYF. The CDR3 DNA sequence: TGTGCCAGCAGCCAAGATGGGACAGGGGTCGGTGAGACCCAGTACTTC.